This T cell receptor beta chain was found in a study of regulatory T cells. CD4+ T cells were divided by sorting: CD25-high CD127-low Tregs, CD25-low CD127-high conventional cells. Details on this clone: Its target is unknown.

The primer mix had 52 TRBV and 13 TRBJ primers. The protocol was immunoSEQ multiplex PCR, while the TCRdb copy is restricted to in-frame clones and leaves out a portion. The sample contains nearly 30,000 clones, 85% to 95% of which appear only once. Overall study results and limits: Hydrophobic residues at CDR3 positions 6 and 7 were enriched in conventional CD4+ T cells of CD3G-deficient patients.

V lost 1 base, J lost 3 bases, and 11 bases stayed unmatched. CDR3 length equals 20 residues. CDR1 WNHNN and CDR2 SYGVQD come from the germline V gene (reference sequence). The sequenced sample consisted of conventional CD4+ T cells sorted from blood. The source is a person aged 18 to 29 with CD3G deficiency. This chain uses TRBV10-1 with TRBJ2-2; 13 bases are shared with TRBD2. The CDR3 is CASSEWGTSGRAEDTGELFF. DNA of the CDR3: TGCGCCAGCAGTGAGTGGGGCACTAGCGGGAGGGCCGAGGACACCGGGGAGCTGTTTTTT.